This note documents a single T cell receptor (beta chain) sequence. Its target is unknown. The sample comes from a study of somatic mutations in cytotoxic T cells in rheumatoid arthritis. Whole-study context: The flow sorting of some V beta antibody-stained T-cell populations reached nearly 100% purity, and the sorted populations included V beta1+ cells sequenced for TCRB.

Study-wide results and caveats: The study found that the largest CD8+ clone exceeded 20% of CD8+ cells in about an eighth of the roughly 65 patients.

The V gene lost 4 bases and the J gene lost 0 bases, with 8 bases spanning the gap. CDR1 is SGHDT and CDR2 is YYEEEE in the germline V gene. This CDR3 spans 13 amino acids. It was blood donors, 55% to 70% female and with a median age of 56 years (range about 20-75), who served as healthy controls. TCRdb's copy holds only in-frame clones and misses some; the assay was immunoSEQ multiplex PCR. The repertoire holds 30,000 to 45,000 clones, with roughly 80% as singletons. V is TRBV5-6 and J is TRBJ2-7; D perhaps matches TRBD2 (5 bases). Sequencing input: CD8+ T cells sorted from blood. The TCR sequence derives from a man aged 35-49 years in good health. CDR3 DNA sequence: TGTGCCAGCAGCGGGGAGAACTCCTACGAGCAGTACTTC. Amino acid sequence: CASSGENSYEQYF.